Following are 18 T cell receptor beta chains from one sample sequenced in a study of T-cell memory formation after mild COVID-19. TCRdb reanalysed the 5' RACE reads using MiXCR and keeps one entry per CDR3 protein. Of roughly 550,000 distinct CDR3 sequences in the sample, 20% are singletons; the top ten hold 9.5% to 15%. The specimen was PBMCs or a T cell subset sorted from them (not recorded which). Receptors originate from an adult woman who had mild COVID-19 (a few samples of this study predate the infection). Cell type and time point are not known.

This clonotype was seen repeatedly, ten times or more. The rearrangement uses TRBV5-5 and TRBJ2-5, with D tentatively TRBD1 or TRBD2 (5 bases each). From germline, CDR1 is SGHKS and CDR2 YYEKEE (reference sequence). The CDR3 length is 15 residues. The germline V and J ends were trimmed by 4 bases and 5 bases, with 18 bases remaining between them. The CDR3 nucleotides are TGTGCCAGCAGCGTGGTTGGGGGTGGTGATGAGACCCAGTACTTC. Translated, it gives CASSVVGGGDETQYF.

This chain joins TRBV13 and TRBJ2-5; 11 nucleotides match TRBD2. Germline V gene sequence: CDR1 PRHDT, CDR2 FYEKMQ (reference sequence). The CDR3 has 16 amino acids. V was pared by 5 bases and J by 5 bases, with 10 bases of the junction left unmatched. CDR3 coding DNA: TGTGCCAGCAGCCTGTCTAGCGGGGGGACCCGGGAGACCCAGTACTTC. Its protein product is CASSLSSGGTRETQYF.

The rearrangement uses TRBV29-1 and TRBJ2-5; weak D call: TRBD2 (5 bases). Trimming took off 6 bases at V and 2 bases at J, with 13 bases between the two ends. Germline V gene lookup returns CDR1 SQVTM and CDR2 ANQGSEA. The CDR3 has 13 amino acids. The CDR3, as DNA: TGCAGCGTCCCCCGCGGGTGGCAAGAGACCCAGTACTTC. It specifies CSVPRGWQETQYF.

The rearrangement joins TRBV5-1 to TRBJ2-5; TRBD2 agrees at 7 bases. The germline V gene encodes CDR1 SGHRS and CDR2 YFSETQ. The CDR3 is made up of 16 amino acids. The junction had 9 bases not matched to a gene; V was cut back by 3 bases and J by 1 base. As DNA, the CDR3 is TGCGCCAGCAGCTCCTCCCTAGCGGAGCGCCAAGAGACCCAGTACTTC. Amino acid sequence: CASSSSLAERQETQYF.

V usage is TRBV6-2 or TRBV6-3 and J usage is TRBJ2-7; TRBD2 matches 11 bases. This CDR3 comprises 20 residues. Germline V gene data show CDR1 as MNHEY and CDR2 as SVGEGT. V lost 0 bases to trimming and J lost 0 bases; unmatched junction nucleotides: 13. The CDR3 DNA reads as TGTGCCAGCAGTTACTCGCTAGCGGGAGGTTCAAAAACTATCTCCTACGAGCAGTACTTC. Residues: CASSYSLAGGSKTISYEQYF.

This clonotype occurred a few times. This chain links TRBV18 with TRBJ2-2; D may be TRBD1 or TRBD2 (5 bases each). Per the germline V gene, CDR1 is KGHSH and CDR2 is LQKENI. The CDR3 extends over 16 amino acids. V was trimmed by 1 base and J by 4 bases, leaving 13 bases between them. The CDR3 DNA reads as TGTGCCAGCTCACCACGGACGGGGCTGAGCACCGGGGAGCTGTTTTTT. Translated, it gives CASSPRTGLSTGELFF.

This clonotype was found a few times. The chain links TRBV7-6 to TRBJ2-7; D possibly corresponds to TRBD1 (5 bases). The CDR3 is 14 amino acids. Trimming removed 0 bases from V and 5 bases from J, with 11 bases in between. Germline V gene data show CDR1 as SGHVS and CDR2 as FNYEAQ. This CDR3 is CASSLAAQGDEQYF. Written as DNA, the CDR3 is TGTGCCAGCAGCTTAGCGGCCCAGGGTGACGAGCAGTACTTC.

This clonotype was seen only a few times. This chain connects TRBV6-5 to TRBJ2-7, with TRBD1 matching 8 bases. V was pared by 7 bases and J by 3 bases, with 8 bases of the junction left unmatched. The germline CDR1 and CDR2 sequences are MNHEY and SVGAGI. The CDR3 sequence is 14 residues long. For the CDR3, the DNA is TGTGCCAGCACATCCGGGACAGGACGCTACGAGCAGTACTTC. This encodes CASTSGTGRYEQYF.

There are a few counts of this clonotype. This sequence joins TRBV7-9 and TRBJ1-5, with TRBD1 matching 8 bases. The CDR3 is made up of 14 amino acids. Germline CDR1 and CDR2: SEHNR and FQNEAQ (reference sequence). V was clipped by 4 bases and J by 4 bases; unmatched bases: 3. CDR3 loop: CASSSGQENQPQHF. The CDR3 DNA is TGTGCCAGCAGCTCGGGACAGGAAAATCAGCCCCAGCATTTT.

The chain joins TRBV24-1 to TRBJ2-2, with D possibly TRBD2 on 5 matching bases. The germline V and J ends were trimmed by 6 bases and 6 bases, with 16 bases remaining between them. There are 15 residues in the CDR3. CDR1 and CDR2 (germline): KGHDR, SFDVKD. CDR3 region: CATSQVGARAGELFF. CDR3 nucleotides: TGTGCCACCAGTCAGGTGGGAGCTCGGGCCGGGGAGCTGTTTTTT.

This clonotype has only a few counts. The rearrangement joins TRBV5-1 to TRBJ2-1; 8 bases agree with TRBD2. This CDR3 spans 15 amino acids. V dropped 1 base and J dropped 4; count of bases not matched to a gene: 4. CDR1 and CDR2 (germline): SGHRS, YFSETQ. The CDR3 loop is CASSLITSGYNEQFF. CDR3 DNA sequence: TGCGCCAGCAGCTTGATAACTAGCGGATACAATGAGCAGTTCTTC. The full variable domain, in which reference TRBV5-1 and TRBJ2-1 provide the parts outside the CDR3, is KAGVTQTPRYLIKTRGQQVTLSCSPISGHRSVSWYQQTPGQGLQFLFEYFSETQRNKGNFPGRFSGRQFSNSRSEMNVSTLELGDSALYLCASSLITSGYNEQFFGPGTRLTVL.

In DNA form, the CDR3 reads TGTGCCAGCAGCTTAGCCCCAGAGGGAGGCGGGGATACGCAGTATTTT. It encodes CASSLAPEGGGDTQYF. The rearrangement links TRBV7-3 to TRBJ2-3; a weak D match, TRBD2 (6 bases). V lost 2 bases and J lost 6, with 18 bases in between. The V gene's germline CDR1 is SGHTA and CDR2 FQGTGA. The CDR3 is 16 amino acids.

CDR3: CASRATGIDYGYTF. The CDR3 DNA reads as TGTGCCAGTAGAGCAACAGGGATTGACTATGGCTACACCTTC. This sequence joins TRBV2 and TRBJ1-2; D is possibly TRBD1 (6 bases). Germline V gives CDR1 SNHLY, CDR2 FYNNEI. This CDR3 comprises 14 residues. V lost 9 bases, J lost 3 bases, and 17 bases lay in between.

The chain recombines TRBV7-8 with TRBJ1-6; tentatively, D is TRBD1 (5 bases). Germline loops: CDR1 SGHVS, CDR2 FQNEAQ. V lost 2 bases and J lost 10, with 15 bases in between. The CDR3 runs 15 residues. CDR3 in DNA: TGTGCCAGCAGCTTATCTCAGGGCGGCGGATCACCCCTCCACTTT. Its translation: CASSLSQGGGSPLHF.

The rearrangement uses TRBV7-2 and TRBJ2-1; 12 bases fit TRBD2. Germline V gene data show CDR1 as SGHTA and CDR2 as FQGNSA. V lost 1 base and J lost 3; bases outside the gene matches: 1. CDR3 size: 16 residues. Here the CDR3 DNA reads TGTGCCAGCAGCTTAGGGACTAGCGGGATCTACAATGAGCAGTTCTTC. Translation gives CASSLGTSGIYNEQFF.

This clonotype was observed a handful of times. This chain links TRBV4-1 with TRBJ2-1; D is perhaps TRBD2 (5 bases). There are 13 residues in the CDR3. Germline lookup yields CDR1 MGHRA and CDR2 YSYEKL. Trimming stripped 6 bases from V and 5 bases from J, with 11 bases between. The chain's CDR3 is CASRPTSNNEQFF. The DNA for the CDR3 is TGCGCCAGCAGGCCCACTAGTAACAATGAGCAGTTCTTC.

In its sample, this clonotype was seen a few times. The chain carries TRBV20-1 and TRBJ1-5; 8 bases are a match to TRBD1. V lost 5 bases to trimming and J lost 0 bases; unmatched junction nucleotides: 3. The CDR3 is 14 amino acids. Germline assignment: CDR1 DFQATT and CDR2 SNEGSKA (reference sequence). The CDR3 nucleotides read TGCAGTGCTTCCAGGGGGCCTAGCAATCAGCCCCAGCATTTT. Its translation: CSASRGPSNQPQHF.

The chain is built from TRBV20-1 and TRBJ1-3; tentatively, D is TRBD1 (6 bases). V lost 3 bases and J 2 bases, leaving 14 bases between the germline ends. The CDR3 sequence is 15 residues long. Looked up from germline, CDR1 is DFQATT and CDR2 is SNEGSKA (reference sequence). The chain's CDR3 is CSAREDPGAGNTIYF. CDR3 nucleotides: TGCAGTGCTAGGGAGGACCCAGGGGCTGGAAACACCATATATTTT.